Each of the 30 T cell receptor beta chains below was sequenced from the same sample in a study of T cell clonality in common variable immunodeficiency (dated by TCRdb to between 2014 and 2017). The library was produced with the immunoSEQ multiplex PCR assay. What TCRdb holds here is the immuneACCESS table cut down to in-frame rearrangements. Part of the clones is not present; checked against another copy, under half of the missing clones reflect an unresolved V gene, and the others are unexplained. For this sample, about 34,000 clones are listed, none of them singletons. Approximately 1% of the sample belongs to the ten largest clones. The sequenced sample consisted of peripheral blood mononuclear cells. The receptors come from a person aged 18 to 69 in good health.

In this sample, this clone turned up many times. Sequencing ends 3 residues short of the CDR3 end; the germline J gene provides the rest. The J gene is TRBJ1-5, the V gene TRBV6-1; D unresolved. Trimming stripped 3 bases from V and 5 bases from J, with 5 bases between. Germline assignment: CDR1 MNHNS and CDR2 SASEGT. There are 12 residues in the CDR3. The CDR3 here is CASSDWHQPQHF. Incomplete CDR3 DNA: TGTGCCAGCAGTGACTGGCATCAGCCC.

In its sample, this clone was seen many times. This may stem from a read error, because a much larger clone lies one nucleotide away. This CDR3 reads CAGSLGGTATNTGELFF. The DNA read from the CDR3 is TGCGCCGGCAGCTTGGGGGGGACAGCAACGAACACCGGGGAG. The rearrangement uses TRBV5-1 and TRBJ2-2; D is perhaps TRBD1 or TRBD2 (7 bases each). Coverage ceases 3 residues before the CDR3 finishes, and the germline J gene fills in the end. Germline CDR1 is SGHRS and CDR2 is YFSETQ. The CDR3 contains 17 residues.

This clone was observed at least ten times. With the read ending 3 residues before the CDR3 end, the germline J gene is used to fill in that end. This rearrangement joins TRBV6-1 to TRBJ2-1; the D gene is possibly TRBD2 (7 bases). Germline V gene data show CDR1 as MNHNS and CDR2 as SASEGT. V lost 0 bases to trimming and J lost 7 bases, with 19 bases between them. The CDR3 extends over 17 amino acids. CDR3 bases read: TGTGCCAGCAGTGAAGCTCGGGGCGGGAGAAGGGGGAATGAG. Its translation: CASSEARGGRRGNE. The entire CDR3 is CASSEARGGRRGNEQFF.

This clone showed up many times. The read terminates 3 residues ahead of where the CDR3 ends, so the germline J gene completes it. The rearrangement links TRBV7-2 to TRBJ2-1; D remains ambiguous. Per the germline V gene, CDR1 is SGHTA and CDR2 is FQGNSA. The CDR3 loop spans 12 amino acids. V dropped 2 bases and J dropped 9 bases, with 8 bases sitting between them. The covered CDR3 bases are TGTGCCAGCAGCTTAATCTCTTTTGAG. It specifies CASSLISFE. The entire CDR3 reads CASSLISFEQFF.

Ten or more counts support this clone. The CDR3 extends 3 residues past the end of the read, so its final part is completed from the germline J gene. The J gene is TRBJ2-1, the V gene TRBV29-1; D is unresolved. Trimming cost V 0 bases and J 3 bases, with 9 bases left between them. This CDR3 comprises 14 residues. Germline V lookup: CDR1 SQVTM, CDR2 ANQGSEA. Partial CDR3 DNA: TGCAGCGTTGAAGATTATTCCAGCTACAATGAG. This encodes CSVEDYSSYNE. The entire CDR3 is CSVEDYSSYNEQFF.

The sample holds many counts of this clone. The covered CDR3 bases are TGCGCCAGCAGCCTCCGAGGGACAGTCTGGAATGAG. Protein sequence: CASSLRGTVWNE. The full CDR3 reads CASSLRGTVWNEQFF. The gene calls are TRBV5-1 and TRBJ2-1; 7 bases fit TRBD1. The read ends 3 residues before the CDR3 terminus; that terminus is restored from the germline J gene. Germline V gene sequence: CDR1 SGHRS, CDR2 YFSETQ. CDR3 length: 15 amino acids. Germline trimming cut 4 bases from V and 7 bases from J; bases unmatched to any gene: 11.

This clone was counted at least ten times. CDR3: CASSRGQGGPGELFF. CDR3 DNA, as far as it was read: TGTGCCAGCAGCCGGGGACAGGGTGGACCCGGGGAG. The genes are TRBV5-6 and TRBJ2-2; TRBD1 matches 9 bases. The read ends 3 residues early relative to the CDR3; the germline J gene fills the gap. From germline, CDR1 is SGHDT and CDR2 YYEEEE. This CDR3 region has 15 residues. The trim removed 4 bases at V and 6 bases at J, leaving 7 bases unmatched.

This clone was detected ten times or more. The observed sequence ends 3 residues before the CDR3 terminus, with the missing tail filled in from the germline J gene. This chain connects TRBV19 to TRBJ2-1; 16 bases are shared with TRBD2. This CDR3 is built from 15 residues. Germline V CDR1 and CDR2: LNHDA, SQIVND (reference sequence). After removal of 5 bases from V and 8 bases from J, the junction contained 3 bases not matched to a gene. The CDR3 bases that were read are TGTGCCAGTAGTCCCGGGACTAGCGGGGGGGATGAG. It codes for CASSPGTSGGDE. The full CDR3 sequence reads CASSPGTSGGDEQFF.

This clone was seen many times. The read ends 3 residues shy of where the CDR3 ends; the end is completed using the germline J gene. The V call is TRBV20-1, the J call TRBJ1-1; TRBD1 agrees at 11 bases. The CDR3 has 14 residues. CDR1 is DFQATT, CDR2 SNEGSKA, per germline (reference sequence). The V segment lost 5 bases and the J segment 5 bases; nucleotides outside the gene matches: 7. The sequenced part of the CDR3 DNA is TGCAGTGCTTTACGGACAGGGGGCAAGACTGAA. Translated, it gives CSALRTGGKTE. The full CDR3 protein is CSALRTGGKTEAFF.

This clone was counted at least ten times. From the germline J gene comes the end of the CDR3, since the read stops 3 residues before it. This chain uses TRBV7-2 with TRBJ1-3, with a weak D call TRBD1 (6 bases). The germline V and J ends were trimmed by 6 bases and 2 bases, with 14 bases remaining between them. This CDR3 is built from 15 residues. Germline V CDR1 and CDR2: SGHTA, FQGNSA. CDR3 DNA (partial): TGTGCCAGCAGTCCCCAACAGGGCGCTGGAAACACC. Translated, it gives CASSPQQGAGNT. The complete CDR3 sequence is CASSPQQGAGNTIYF.

The sample holds many counts of this clone. The CDR3 bases that were read are TGTGCCAGCAGCTTACTAGGACCGGGGCAGCCC. Its translation is CASSLLGPGQP. The whole CDR3 is CASSLLGPGQPQHF. This chain joins TRBV7-2 and TRBJ1-5; no definite D call. Read data end 3 residues before the CDR3 end; the end is taken from the germline J gene. V was cut by 2 bases and J by 7 bases, with 12 bases left in between. This CDR3 comprises 14 residues. From germline, CDR1 is SGHTA and CDR2 FQGNSA.

This clone is labeled medium-sized. The sequenced CDR3 bases are TGTGCCTGGGAGAATCCGCAGGGGGCCAAAAACATT. Amino acids: CAWENPQGAKNI. The full CDR3 sequence reads CAWENPQGAKNIQYF. J is TRBJ2-4 and V is TRBV30, with D possibly TRBD1 on 6 matching bases. The sequenced fragment ends 3 residues before the CDR3 boundary, so the rest is inferred from the germline J gene. Per germline, CDR1 GTSNPN and CDR2 SVGIG (reference sequence). This CDR3 spans 15 amino acids. V shed 5 bases and J shed 1 base, with 15 bases lying between them.

This clone was detected ten times or more. The DNA ends 3 residues before the CDR3 does, and the rest of the CDR3 is filled in from the germline J gene. The chain is built from TRBV5-4 and TRBJ2-3, with D perhaps TRBD2 (6 bases). The CDR3 length is 15 residues. V shed 4 bases and J shed 6 bases, with 18 bases lying between them. Germline lookup yields CDR1 SGHNT and CDR2 YYREEE (reference sequence). Incomplete CDR3 DNA: TGTGCCAGCAGCCCCCCGAAGCGGGCCGGGGATACG. It yields the protein CASSPPKRAGDT. The CDR3 in full is CASSPPKRAGDTQYF.

Within the sample, this clone is medium-sized. The read is 3 residues too short to cover the CDR3 end, so that end is filled in from the germline J gene. The chain recombines TRBV2 with TRBJ2-1, with 9 nucleotides matching TRBD2. The germline V gene encodes CDR1 SNHLY and CDR2 FYNNEI. V lost 7 bases to trimming and J lost 9 bases; unmatched junction nucleotides: 10. The CDR3 loop spans 14 amino acids. CDR3 DNA (partial): TGTGCCAGCAACTTAGCGGGAGAAGGAAGTGAG. Translating it yields CASNLAGEGSE. The complete CDR3 protein is CASNLAGEGSEQFF. Full variable domain (rest looked up from reference TRBV2 and TRBJ2-1): EPEVTQTPSHQVTQMGQEVILRCVPISNHLYFYWYRQILGQKVEFLVSFYNNEISEKSEIFDDQFSVERPDGSNFTLKIRSTKLEDSAMYFCASNLAGEGSEQFFGPGTRLTVL.

In this sample, this clone turned up many times. The missing CDR3 end, 3 residues past where the read stops, is filled in from the germline J gene. The chain carries TRBV5-5 and TRBJ2-1, with D hard to call. CDR3 size: 13 residues. V was pared by 4 bases and J by 9 bases, with 14 bases between. Germline CDR1 is SGHKS and CDR2 is YYEKEE (reference sequence). This chain's CDR3 is CASSPIRAFEQFF. Partial CDR3 DNA: TGTGCCAGCAGCCCCATTCGAGCGTTTGAG.

This clone was seen at least ten times. The CDR3 extends 3 residues past the end of the read, so its final part is completed from the germline J gene. The chain employs TRBV5-4 and TRBJ1-2; D is undetermined. This CDR3 has 14 residues. Germline CDR1 reads SGHNT; CDR2 reads YYREEE (reference sequence). Trimming cost V 3 bases and J 3 bases, with 12 bases left between them. CDR3 DNA, as far as it was read: TGTGCCAGCAGCTCCCAGAGGGCCCACTATGGC. This sequence encodes CASSSQRAHYG. The full CDR3 reads CASSSQRAHYGYTF. Using reference TRBV5-4 and TRBJ1-2 for the parts outside the CDR3, the full variable domain is ETGVTQSPTHLIKTRGQQVTLRCSSQSGHNTVSWYQQALGQGPQFIFQYYREEENGRGNFPPRFSGLQFPNYSSELNVNALELDDSALYLCASSSQRAHYGYTFGSGTRLTVV.

In this sample, this clone turned up many times. The CDR3 end lies 3 residues beyond the end of the read and is filled in from the germline J gene. The chain links TRBV20-1 to TRBJ1-3; D not resolved. This CDR3 is 13 amino acids long. With 5 bases removed from V and 0 bases from J, the gap between germline ends came to 8 bases. Germline V gives CDR1 DFQATT, CDR2 SNEGSKA (reference sequence). The sequenced part of the CDR3 DNA is TGCAGTGCTCCCCAGTTCTCTGGAAACACC. It translates to CSAPQFSGNT. The whole CDR3 sequence is CSAPQFSGNTIYF.

This clone was seen repeatedly, ten times or more. The read stops 3 residues short of the end of the CDR3; the missing end is completed from the germline J gene. The V call is TRBV30, the J call TRBJ2-1; D is possibly TRBD2 (6 bases). The germline V gene has CDR1 GTSNPN and CDR2 SVGIG (reference sequence). This CDR3 is 12 amino acids long. Trimming left V 8 bases short and J 7 bases short, with 15 bases between. The part of the CDR3 DNA that was read is TGTGCCGGAGCCGGGGGTGGGAATGAG. Its protein is CAGAGGGNE. The whole CDR3 protein is CAGAGGGNEQFF. Based on the CDR3 plus reference TRBV30 and TRBJ2-1, the full variable domain is SQTIHQWPATLVQPVGSPLSLECTVEGTSNPNLYWYRQAAGRGLQLLFYSVGIGQISSEVPQNLSASRPQDRQFILSSKKLLLSDSGFYLCAGAGGGNEQFFGPGTRLTVL.

This clone was counted many times. The read ends 3 residues shy of where the CDR3 ends; the end is completed using the germline J gene. The chain recombines TRBV20-1 with TRBJ2-6; TRBD2 is a possible D gene (5 bases). V lost 2 bases and J 4 bases, leaving 15 bases between the germline ends. Per germline, CDR1 DFQATT and CDR2 SNEGSKA (reference sequence). The CDR3 covers 16 residues. Incomplete CDR3 DNA: TGCAGTGCTAGACGGACCGGGGTGAGGGGGGCCAACGTC. This sequence encodes CSARRTGVRGANV. The entire CDR3 is CSARRTGVRGANVLTF.

This clone was detected many times. Sequencing ends 3 residues short of the CDR3 end; the germline J gene provides the rest. The gene calls are TRBV7-9 and TRBJ1-1; 9 bases map to TRBD1. V dropped 2 bases and J dropped 5; count of bases not matched to a gene: 6. CDR3 length: 15 residues. CDR1 and CDR2 (germline): SEHNR, FQNEAQ (reference sequence). CDR3 region: CASSLSYRGPTEAFF. The part of the CDR3 DNA that was read is TGTGCCAGCAGCTTATCCTACAGGGGGCCTACTGAA.

This clone has ten or more counts. Read data end 3 residues before the CDR3 end; the end is taken from the germline J gene. The rearrangement uses TRBV5-1 and TRBJ1-2, with 7 nucleotides matching TRBD1. The CDR3 runs 16 residues. Germline trimming cut 2 bases from V and 6 bases from J; bases unmatched to any gene: 13. CDR1 is SGHRS, CDR2 YFSETQ, per germline. The DNA read from the CDR3 is TGCGCCAGCAGCTTTTACAGGGGCTTGGGAAGTGATGGC. Amino acids: CASSFYRGLGSDG. The full CDR3 protein is CASSFYRGLGSDGYTF.

The sample holds many counts of this clone. The CDR3 extends 3 residues past the end of the read, so its final part is completed from the germline J gene. V is TRBV30 and J is TRBJ2-7; weak D call: TRBD2 (5 bases). This CDR3 region has 14 residues. Germline V lookup: CDR1 GTSNPN, CDR2 SVGIG (reference sequence). V lost 4 bases and J lost 3, with 16 bases in between. The covered CDR3 bases are TGTGCCTGGACCACCGGTTATAGCGACTACGAG. It specifies CAWTTGYSDYE. The full-length CDR3 reads as CAWTTGYSDYEQYF.

This clone was detected only a few times. A far more abundant clone sits one base away, making this likely a read error. The CDR3 end lies 3 residues beyond the end of the read and is filled in from the germline J gene. This rearrangement joins TRBV7-9 to TRBJ2-7; D gene unclear. This CDR3 is built from 14 residues. Germline lookup yields CDR1 SEHNR and CDR2 FQNEAQ (reference sequence). The covered CDR3 bases are TGTACCAGCAGCTTAGTTCAAGGGTCCCACGAG. It specifies CTSSLVQGSHE. The whole CDR3 is CTSSLVQGSHEQYF.

This clone came up many times. The read terminates 3 residues before the CDR3 end, so the remaining end is supplied by the germline J gene. The rearrangement links TRBV19 to TRBJ2-2; TRBD2 aligns across 8 bases. V shed 2 bases, J shed 5 bases, and the junction held 7 bases outside the gene matches. The CDR3 runs to 16 residues. Looked up from germline, CDR1 is LNHDA and CDR2 is SQIVND (reference sequence). This CDR3 is CASSIRGGRATGELFF. Partial CDR3 DNA: TGTGCCAGTAGTATACGGGGGGGGAGAGCAACCGGGGAG.

This clone was detected many times. The DNA ends 3 residues before the CDR3 does, and the rest of the CDR3 is filled in from the germline J gene. The chain couples TRBV7-3 to TRBJ2-3; no definite D call. Germline-derived CDR1 and CDR2 are SGHTA and FQGTGA. The CDR3 runs to 16 residues. Between the trimmed V and J ends, which lost 0 bases and 6 bases, there was a span of 16 bases. The sequenced part of the CDR3 DNA is TGTGCCAGCAGCTTAACACCACAAACCCAAGGGGATACG. Its translation is CASSLTPQTQGDT. The whole CDR3 is CASSLTPQTQGDTQYF.

This clone came up many times. The CDR3 end lies 3 residues beyond the end of the read and is filled in from the germline J gene. This rearrangement joins TRBV5-1 to TRBJ2-3; 10 bases match TRBD2. The CDR3 runs to 14 residues. Trimming removed 4 bases from V and 3 bases from J; junction bases left unmatched: 2. Germline CDR1 SGHRS, CDR2 YFSETQ. CDR3 sequence reads: CASSKGLATDTQYF. The sequenced CDR3 bases are TGCGCCAGCAGCAAGGGACTAGCGACAGATACG. The full variable domain, with the rest looked up from reference TRBV5-1 and TRBJ2-3, is KAGVTQTPRYLIKTRGQQVTLSCSPISGHRSVSWYQQTPGQGLQFLFEYFSETQRNKGNFPGRFSGRQFSNSRSEMNVSTLELGDSALYLCASSKGLATDTQYFGPGTRLTVL.

This clone has ten or more counts. One junction end does not reproduce the germline sequence, and a read error may be involved. The CDR3 extends 3 residues past the end of the read, so its final part is completed from the germline J gene. This chain connects TRBV4-2 to TRBJ1-2; 8 bases match TRBD1. Germline V gene data show CDR1 as LGHNA and CDR2 as YNFKEQ. The CDR3 covers 15 residues. The CDR3 is CASSQDPTGDYGYTF. CDR3 DNA (partial): TGCGCCAGCAGCCAAGACCCGACAGGGGACTATGGC.

At least ten counts were recorded for this clone. One end of the junction does not line up with germline, which may come from a read error. Read data end 3 residues before the CDR3 end; the end is taken from the germline J gene. The rearrangement joins TRBV4-2 to TRBJ2-7; D may be TRBD2 (5 bases). Germline V gene data show CDR1 as LGHNA and CDR2 as YNFKEQ. The CDR3 spans 17 residues. The part of the CDR3 DNA that was read is TGCGCCAGCAGCCAAGAATATTCCGGGGTTAGCTCCTACGAG. Translated, it gives CASSQEYSGVSSYE. The full CDR3 reads CASSQEYSGVSSYEQYF.

This clone appeared many times. The read ends 3 residues early relative to the CDR3; the germline J gene fills the gap. The chain has TRBV20-1 and TRBJ1-2; 8 bases agree with TRBD1. The germline V gene encodes CDR1 DFQATT and CDR2 SNEGSKA (reference sequence). This CDR3 has 15 amino acids. The V and J ends lost 0 bases and 6 bases, in that order; junction bases with no gene match: 9. CDR3 bases read: TGCAGTGCTAGAGACACAGGGGGAGCAGGGGATGGC. It specifies CSARDTGGAGDG. The entire CDR3 sequence reads CSARDTGGAGDGYTF.

As regards this clone: The read is 3 residues too short to cover the CDR3 end, so that end is filled in from the germline J gene. V is TRBV6-7 and J is TRBJ2-5; D is unclear. TRBV6-7 belongs to the ORF category, with a function that is uncertain. CDR3 length: 14 amino acids. The V end was cut by 7 bases, the J end by 5 bases, with 17 bases between. CDR3 DNA, as far as it was read: TGTGCCAGCAAAAAGACTCCGACCTGGGAGACC. Protein product: CASKKTPTWET. The CDR3 in its entirety is CASKKTPTWETQYF.